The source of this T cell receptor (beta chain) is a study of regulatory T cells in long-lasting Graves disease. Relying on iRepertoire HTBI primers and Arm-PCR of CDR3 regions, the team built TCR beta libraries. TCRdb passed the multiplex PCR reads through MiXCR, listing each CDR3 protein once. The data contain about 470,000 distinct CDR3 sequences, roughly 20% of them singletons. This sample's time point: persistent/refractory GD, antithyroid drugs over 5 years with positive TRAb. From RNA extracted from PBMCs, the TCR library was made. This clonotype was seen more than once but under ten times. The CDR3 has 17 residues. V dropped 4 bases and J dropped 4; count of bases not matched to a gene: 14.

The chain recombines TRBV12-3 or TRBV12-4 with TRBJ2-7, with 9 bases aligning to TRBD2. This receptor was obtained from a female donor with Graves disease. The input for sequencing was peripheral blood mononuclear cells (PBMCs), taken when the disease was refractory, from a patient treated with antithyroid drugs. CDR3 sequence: CASSSQHTSSGTYEQYF. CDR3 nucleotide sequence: TGTGCCAGCAGTTCACAACACACATCTAGCGGGACATACGAGCAGTACTTC.